A selection of T cell receptor beta chains follows, all from one sample in a study of blood T cell repertoires in COVID-19. The protocol was immunoSEQ multiplex PCR, while the TCRdb copy is restricted to in-frame clones and leaves out a portion. The sample gives 150,000 to 200,000 clones, approximately 82% of which show up once; roughly a fifth is in the top ten. Sample: peripheral blood. Receptors originate from a woman between 65 and 79 years old who had recovered from COVID-19. CDR3s include the opening cysteine and the closing phenylalanine or tryptophan. Fields, in order: J gene, D gene, clone size, V gene, CDR3 protein, CDR3 DNA. The D gene is left open where the match is weak. The listing skips clone size in some rows; elsewhere it reads once, few, many or a size class.

>TRBJ1-5|-|-|TRBV28
CASSQRWGGRGNQPQHF
TGTGCCAGCAGTCAACGATGGGGGGGGCGCGGGAATCAGCCCCAGCATTTT
>TRBJ2-3|TRBD1|-|TRBV29-1
CSVDQAGQGATQYF
TGCAGCGTTGACCAGGCGGGGCAGGGGGCTACGCAGTATTTT
>TRBJ1-5|-|-|TRBV5-8
CASSLAENQPQHF
TGTGCCAGCAGCTTGGCGGAGAATCAGCCCCAGCATTTT
>TRBJ2-7|TRBD2|-|TRBV7-3
CASSLDSGSRGEQYF
TGTGCCAGCAGCTTAGATAGCGGGTCCCGGGGGGAGCAGTACTTC
>TRBJ2-3|-|-|TRBV24-1
CATSDLTPGLGGDTQYF
TGTGCCACCAGTGATTTAACCCCGGGACTGGGGGGAGATACGCAGTATTTT
>TRBJ1-1|-|few|TRBV7-9
CASSLGAGDGAFF
TGTGCCAGCAGCTTAGGTGCAGGGGACGGGGCTTTCTTT
>TRBJ2-7|TRBD1|-|TRBV28
CASRGQGGGPYEQYF
TGTGCCAGCAGGGGACAGGGCGGGGGACCCTACGAGCAGTACTTC
>TRBJ2-7|TRBD1|-|TRBV19
CASSSVRDRGSYEQYF
TGTGCCAGTAGCTCCGTCCGGGACAGGGGTTCCTACGAGCAGTACTTC
>TRBJ2-5|TRBD1|-|TRBV10-3
CATERRQGDQETQYF
TGTGCCACCGAAAGGAGACAGGGCGACCAAGAGACCCAGTACTTC
>TRBJ1-5|-|-|TRBV2
CASGLKTAAGQPQHF
TGTGCCAGCGGTTTAAAGACAGCCGCCGGTCAGCCCCAGCATTTT
>TRBJ2-7|TRBD2|once|TRBV5-1
CASSLSSGLSYEQYF
TGCGCCAGCAGCTTGAGTAGCGGGCTCTCCTACGAGCAGTACTTC
>TRBJ1-2|-|-|TRBV3-1/TRBV3-2
CASSTPGSDYGYTF
TGTGCCAGCAGCACCCCCGGGAGCGACTATGGCTACACCTTC
>TRBJ2-5|-|-|TRBV5-5
CASSFGDFGETQYF
TGTGCCAGCAGCTTCGGGGATTTCGGGGAGACCCAGTACTTC
>TRBJ1-4|-|-|TRBV30
CAWSGQGNEKLFF
TGTGCCTGGAGTGGGCAGGGTAATGAAAAACTGTTTTTT
>TRBJ2-4|-|-|TRBV15
CATSGGSRNIQYF
TGTGCCACCAGCGGGGGCAGCAGAAACATTCAGTACTTC
>TRBJ2-1|-|-|TRBV10-3
CAISESLGHLSYNEQFF
TGTGCCATCAGTGAGTCACTTGGGCATTTATCCTACAATGAGCAGTTCTTC
>TRBJ2-5|TRBD1|-|TRBV27
CARGPTAGTGGEWAETQYF
TGTGCCAGGGGTCCCACTGCCGGGACAGGGGGCGAATGGGCGGAGACCCAGTACTTC
>TRBJ2-1|-|-|TRBV2
CASTTEASRLGQFF
TGTGCCAGCACGACGGAGGCATCCCGATTGGGGCAGTTCTTC
>TRBJ1-6|-|-|TRBV3-1/TRBV3-2
CASSQEGGRSYNSPLHF
TGTGCCAGCAGCCAAGAGGGGGGGCGGTCCTATAATTCACCCCTCCACTTT
>TRBJ2-1|-|-|TRBV6-6
CASSPPRESYNEQFF
TGTGCCAGCAGTCCCCCACGGGAGTCCTACAATGAGCAGTTCTTC
>TRBJ2-1|TRBD1|-|TRBV5-4
CASSFHQGASYNEQFF
TGTGCCAGCAGCTTTCACCAGGGGGCCTCCTACAATGAGCAGTTCTTC
>TRBJ1-3|-|many|TRBV7-9
CASSLGAGNTIYF
TGTGCCAGCAGCTTAGGGGCCGGAAACACCATATATTTT
>TRBJ1-2|-|few|TRBV5-6
CASSLNSGYTF
TGTGCCAGCAGCCTAAATAGTGGCTACACCTTC
>TRBJ1-1|-|-|TRBV30
CAWSSWRSGTEAFF
TGTGCCTGGAGCTCGTGGCGTTCGGGCACTGAAGCTTTCTTT
>TRBJ2-1|TRBD2|-|TRBV6-6
CASSYPMGLAEKEQFF
TGTGCCAGCAGTTACCCGATGGGCCTAGCGGAGAAGGAGCAGTTCTTC
>TRBJ2-6|TRBD2|-|TRBV7-8
CASSLYAGGISGANVLTF
TGTGCCAGCAGCTTATATGCGGGAGGTATCTCTGGGGCCAACGTCCTGACTTTC
>TRBJ2-5|TRBD2|-|TRBV4-2
CASSQQTSGQETQYF
TGTGCCAGCAGCCAACAGACTAGCGGCCAAGAGACCCAGTACTTC
>TRBJ2-5|TRBD2|-|TRBV7-2
CASSPNSGGAQYF
TGTGCCAGCAGCCCCAACTCCGGGGGGGCCCAGTACTTC
>TRBJ2-7|-|few|TRBV2
CASSEFNRNYEQYF
TGTGCCAGCAGTGAATTTAACAGAAACTACGAGCAGTACTTC
>TRBJ2-7|-|once|TRBV3-1/TRBV3-2
CASSQWESSYEQYF
TGTGCCAGCAGCCAGTGGGAGAGCTCCTACGAGCAGTACTTC
>TRBJ1-3|TRBD1|-|TRBV5-1
CASSPGGTGGNTIYF
TGCGCCAGCAGCCCCGGCGGGACAGGAGGAAACACCATATATTTT
>TRBJ1-1|TRBD1|-|TRBV5-1
CASSVGVTVGQGTNTEAFF
TGCGCCAGCAGCGTTGGAGTAACCGTGGGACAGGGGACGAACACTGAAGCTTTCTTT
>TRBJ1-5|-|-|TRBV28
CASTGGAGYSNQPQHF
TGTGCCAGCACCGGCGGGGCAGGGTATAGCAATCAGCCCCAGCATTTT
>TRBJ1-3|-|-|TRBV27
CASRASGNTIYF
TGTGCCAGCAGGGCCTCTGGAAACACCATATATTTT
>TRBJ2-7|TRBD2|-|TRBV9
CASSVGTSGRASYEQYF
TGTGCCAGCAGCGTAGGGACTAGCGGGAGGGCCTCATACGAGCAGTACTTC
>TRBJ1-5|TRBD1|-|TRBV28
CASSTPRDRRGVQPQHF
TGTGCCAGCAGCACCCCCCGGGACAGAAGAGGGGTTCAGCCCCAGCATTTT
>TRBJ2-4|-|-|TRBV2
CASGGPINPRDIQYF
TGTGCCAGCGGTGGCCCTATCAATCCCAGGGACATTCAGTACTTC
>TRBJ2-2|TRBD2|-|TRBV27
CASGVVAGDYTGELFF
TGTGCCAGCGGGGTGGTAGCGGGGGACTACACCGGGGAGCTGTTTTTT